The rows below give T cell receptor beta chains drawn from one sample of a study of blood T cells in healthy people across ages. TCRdb re-analysed the 5' RACE reads in MiXCR, keeping a single row per CDR3 protein. The table lists 1.5 million to 2 million distinct CDR3 sequences, roughly a third of them singletons. Sequenced sample: blood. These receptors were taken from a woman in her 30s in good health. CDR3s include the opening cysteine and the closing phenylalanine or tryptophan. D genes are given only for firm matches. Clone sizes are given selectively: once, few, many, or a class where the clone is expanded.

TRBJ2-1 | TRBV10-3 | TRBD2 | few | CAISESRLAGDNEQFF | TGTGCCATCAGTGAGTCGCGACTAGCGGGGGACAATGAGCAGTTCTTC
TRBJ2-1 | TRBV27 | - | - | CASRNRGTYNEQFF | TGTGCCAGCAGGAATCGGGGGACCTACAATGAGCAGTTCTTC
TRBJ2-4 | TRBV4-2 | TRBD1 | - | CASSQDPGGLKNIQYF | TGTGCCAGCAGCCAAGATCCAGGGGGTCTCAAAAACATTCAGTACTTC
TRBJ2-1 | TRBV20-1 | - | few | CSAPGGVLNEQFF | TGCAGTGCCCCAGGCGGGGTTTTGAATGAGCAGTTCTTC
TRBJ2-2 | TRBV5-1 | - | - | CASSLWKGGTGERFF | TGCGCCAGCAGCTTGTGGAAAGGCGGCACCGGGGAGCGGTTTTTT
TRBJ2-1 | TRBV6-2/TRBV6-3 | - | - | CASSFYKGRGYRNEQFF | TGTGCCAGCAGTTTCTATAAGGGGCGGGGATACCGCAATGAGCAGTTCTTC
TRBJ2-3 | TRBV28 | - | - | CASSTTTGTDTQYF | TGTGCCAGCAGCACTACTACAGGGACAGATACGCAGTATTTT
TRBJ2-1 | TRBV7-2 | TRBD2 | - | CASSLDYSGGYNEQFF | TGTGCCAGCAGCTTAGATTATAGCGGGGGATACAATGAGCAGTTCTTC
TRBJ2-1 | TRBV2 | - | - | CASSRRTNNNEQFF | TGTGCCAGCAGTCGCCGGACTAACAACAATGAGCAGTTCTTC
TRBJ2-1 | TRBV27 | TRBD2 | - | CASSLSGSGRMVYNEQFF | TGTGCCAGCAGTTTATCGGGTAGCGGGAGGATGGTCTACAATGAGCAGTTCTTC
TRBJ2-3 | TRBV3-1 | - | once | CASSYLGGPGNTQYF | TGTGCCAGCAGCTACCTGGGGGGTCCAGGGAATACGCAGTATTTT
TRBJ2-1 | TRBV5-6 | - | - | CASSTGTYTYNEQFF | TGTGCCAGCAGCACCGGGACTTATACCTACAATGAGCAGTTCTTC
TRBJ2-7 | TRBV28 | - | few | CASTKGGGLYEQYF | TGTGCCAGCACCAAGGGAGGGGGCCTCTACGAGCAGTACTTC
TRBJ2-5 | TRBV4-1 | - | - | CASSQGLLGETQYF | TGCGCCAGCAGCCAAGGCCTGCTAGGGGAGACCCAGTACTTC
TRBJ2-7 | TRBV20-1 | - | - | CSAQDTPTYEQYF | TGCAGTGCTCAAGATACGCCTACTTACGAGCAGTACTTC
TRBJ2-5 | TRBV4-1 | - | - | CASSQGPSNAPETQYF | TGCGCCAGCAGCCAGGGCCCTTCCAACGCTCCGGAGACCCAGTACTTC
TRBJ1-6 | TRBV20-1 | - | - | CSARDPGASINSPLHF | TGCAGTGCTAGAGATCCGGGGGCGAGTATTAATTCACCCCTCCACTTT
TRBJ2-7 | TRBV6-1 | TRBD2 | - | CASSEGGGRGSYEQYF | TGTGCCAGCAGTGAAGGCGGGGGAAGAGGGTCCTACGAGCAGTACTTC
TRBJ2-2 | TRBV29-1 | - | - | CSVEGRRGTGELFF | TGCAGCGTTGAAGGTCGGAGGGGAACCGGGGAGCTGTTTTTT
TRBJ1-2 | TRBV27 | - | few | CASSRGFDGYTF | TGTGCCAGCTCTCGGGGCTTCGATGGCTACACCTTC
TRBJ2-1 | TRBV9 | - | - | CASSAPNGPEQFF | TGTGCCAGCAGCGCCCCGAACGGACCGGAGCAGTTCTTC
TRBJ2-3 | TRBV11-2 | - | once | CASSLSRSMSTDTQYF | TGTGCCAGCAGCTTAAGTAGGAGTATGAGCACAGATACGCAGTATTTT
TRBJ1-2 | TRBV5-1 | - | few | CASSGSQGSYGYTF | TGCGCCAGCAGCGGGTCACAGGGCTCCTATGGCTACACCTTC
TRBJ2-7 | TRBV4-2 | - | many | CASSQNRDSYEQYF | TGTGCCAGCAGCCAAAATCGGGACTCCTACGAGCAGTACTTC
TRBJ2-7 | TRBV6-2/TRBV6-3 | - | few | CASRRPPGASSYEQYF | TGTGCCAGCAGGAGGCCCCCCGGGGCTAGCTCCTACGAGCAGTACTTC
TRBJ1-2 | TRBV29-1 | - | - | CSVADSYGSTF | TGCAGCGTTGCCGACAGCTATGGCTCCACCTTC
TRBJ2-1 | TRBV20-1 | TRBD2 | once | CSASLPGGRYEQFF | TGCAGTGCTAGTCTACCGGGGGGTAGGTATGAGCAGTTCTTC
TRBJ2-5 | TRBV7-9 | TRBD1 | - | CASSLDLQGAYQETQYF | TGTGCCAGCAGCTTAGACCTACAGGGGGCTTACCAAGAGACCCAGTACTTC
TRBJ1-2 | TRBV20-1 | - | few | CSARTGAVFNYGYTF | TGCAGTGCTAGAACGGGGGCCGTGTTCAACTATGGCTACACCTTC
TRBJ2-3 | TRBV7-2 | TRBD2 | few | CASSSGTSGGMTDTQYF | TGTGCCAGCAGCTCGGGGACTAGCGGGGGGATGACAGATACGCAGTATTTT
TRBJ2-3 | TRBV5-1 | TRBD2 | once | CASSPKWGGFLTDTQYF | TGCGCCAGCAGCCCGAAATGGGGAGGGTTCTTAACAGATACGCAGTATTTT
TRBJ1-5 | TRBV4-1 | - | many | CASSQPSGQPQHF | TGCGCCAGCAGCCAACCCTCGGGCCAGCCCCAGCATTTT
TRBJ2-7 | TRBV5-1 | TRBD2 | once | CASSLGFGLASGSYEQYF | TGCGCCAGCAGCTTGGGCTTTGGACTAGCTAGCGGCTCCTACGAGCAGTACTTC
TRBJ1-5 | TRBV3-1 | - | - | CASSQEVPGTVNNQPQHF | TGTGCCAGCAGCCAAGAGGTCCCCGGGACCGTTAACAATCAGCCCCAGCATTTT
TRBJ1-2 | TRBV5-6 | - | few | CASSLWRASNYGYTF | TGTGCCAGCAGCTTGTGGCGCGCGAGTAACTATGGCTACACCTTC
TRBJ1-6 | TRBV7-9 | - | many | CASSLDGDSPLHF | TGTGCCAGCAGCTTAGACGGCGACTCACCCCTCCACTTT
TRBJ2-7 | TRBV9 | TRBD1 | many | CASSVETGGTYEQYF | TGTGCCAGCAGCGTAGAGACAGGGGGAACCTACGAGCAGTACTTC
TRBJ2-1 | TRBV19 | - | - | CATAWAVGNEQFF | TGTGCCACCGCGTGGGCCGTAGGCAATGAGCAGTTCTTC
TRBJ2-1 | TRBV7-3 | TRBD2 | few | CASSLIVAGGLDEQFF | TGTGCCAGCAGCTTAATCGTAGCGGGAGGGTTGGATGAGCAGTTCTTC
TRBJ2-3 | TRBV6-5 | - | few | CASRIVTEDTQYF | TGTGCCAGCAGGATAGTGACAGAAGATACGCAGTATTTT
TRBJ2-1 | TRBV4-2 | TRBD2 | - | CASSQALLSGGAYNEQFF | TGTGCCAGCAGCCAGGCCCTCTTGAGCGGGGGCGCCTACAATGAGCAGTTCTTC
TRBJ2-3 | TRBV20-1 | TRBD1 | few | CSASRGQTSTDTQYF | TGCAGTGCGAGTAGGGGACAGACTAGCACAGATACGCAGTATTTT
TRBJ2-5 | TRBV20-1 | TRBD2 | few | CSASLWSSGGGETQYF | TGCAGTGCTAGTCTCTGGTCTAGCGGGGGCGGTGAGACCCAGTACTTC
TRBJ2-1 | TRBV27 | TRBD1 | - | CASISDRDRVNEQFF | TGTGCCAGCATCTCAGACCGGGACAGGGTCAATGAGCAGTTCTTC
TRBJ2-1 | TRBV29-1 | - | - | CNVSRPLSGEQFF | TGCAACGTTTCTCGACCACTCTCGGGTGAGCAGTTCTTC
TRBJ2-7 | TRBV28 | - | - | CASSFQGRCYEQYF | TGTGCCAGCAGTTTCCAAGGAAGGTGCTACGAGCAGTACTTC
TRBJ2-7 | TRBV20-1 | - | many | CSALPPPGVRGAYEQYF | TGCAGTGCCCTCCCCCCCCCAGGCGTCAGGGGAGCCTACGAGCAGTACTTC
TRBJ2-5 | TRBV29-1 | TRBD1 | - | CSVDGTGQGTQYF | TGCAGCGTTGACGGGACAGGGCAAGGGACCCAGTACTTC
TRBJ1-5 | TRBV2 | TRBD1 | few | CASSELDRADQPQHF | TGTGCCAGCAGTGAATTGGACAGGGCTGATCAGCCCCAGCATTTT
TRBJ1-4 | TRBV28 | TRBD1 | - | CASSLDRGRANEKLFF | TGTGCCAGCAGTCTAGACAGGGGGCGGGCTAATGAAAAACTGTTTTTT
TRBJ2-7 | TRBV10-2 | TRBD1 | few | CASSEEGQGDEQYF | TGCGCCAGCAGTGAAGAGGGACAGGGGGACGAGCAGTACTTC
TRBJ2-5 | TRBV28 | TRBD1 | - | CASSLGDRRIETQYF | TGTGCCAGCAGTTTGGGGGACAGGCGTATAGAGACCCAGTACTTC
TRBJ2-7 | TRBV10-2 | TRBD2 | - | CASSDSLAGPEQYF | TGCGCCAGCAGTGACTCGCTAGCGGGCCCCGAGCAGTACTTC
TRBJ2-7 | TRBV5-1 | - | - | CASSLEVGPYEQYF | TGCGCCAGCAGCTTGGAGGTCGGACCCTACGAGCAGTACTTC
TRBJ1-4 | TRBV7-9 | - | - | CASSAHGEKLFF | TGTGCCAGCAGCGCCCATGGTGAAAAACTGTTTTTT
TRBJ1-4 | TRBV28 | TRBD1 | - | CASSPLGQGLTNEKLFF | TGTGCCAGCAGTCCCCTTGGACAGGGTCTAACTAATGAAAAACTGTTTTTT
TRBJ1-1 | TRBV2 | TRBD1 | - | CASSAVRGLGIGTEAFF | TGTGCCAGCAGTGCTGTCAGGGGGCTGGGGATTGGCACTGAAGCTTTCTTT
TRBJ2-3 | TRBV6-2/TRBV6-3 | - | - | CASTRNLDGDTQYF | TGTGCCAGCACACGCAATCTCGACGGAGATACGCAGTATTTT
TRBJ2-1 | TRBV24-1 | - | few | CATSDLGTEYNEQFF | TGTGCCACCAGTGATTTGGGGACTGAGTACAATGAGCAGTTCTTC